The rows below give T cell receptor beta chains drawn from one sample of a study of T-cell reconstitution after alpha-beta-depleted transplantation in children. One entry per CDR3 protein results from TCRdb running MiXCR on the PCR reads. Here the sample spans just over 950,000 distinct CDR3 sequences, around 30% being singletons. The sample here was PBMCs, mostly from graft donor cells, taken 360 days after TCRalphabeta/CD19-depleted stem cell transplant. The receptors were gathered from a boy in the first two years of life who had a stem cell transplant for SCID, so the T cells may come from the graft donor. Both conserved end residues are trimmed from each CDR3. Each record gives: J gene, V gene, CDR3 protein.

TRBJ2-2	TRBV6-1	ASSEAGTANTGELF
TRBJ2-2	TRBV15	ATSGPYNWNTGELF
TRBJ1-1	TRBV20-1	SARDGGQKILEAF
TRBJ2-7	TRBV25-1	ASRVSGSYEQY
TRBJ2-1	TRBV5-1	ASSLDRASSYNEQF
TRBJ2-1	TRBV24-1	ATSARGGRDEQF
TRBJ2-1	TRBV4-1	ASSPDIYNEQF
TRBJ2-5	TRBV6-1	ASSPDRGLGETQY
TRBJ2-2	TRBV4-1	ASSQAGGGAGELF
TRBJ1-5	TRBV12-3/TRBV12-4	ASNPGQGYQPQH
TRBJ2-2	TRBV5-5	ASSATVTGELF
TRBJ2-5	TRBV12-3/TRBV12-4	ASSAGGRTQY
TRBJ2-2	TRBV4-3	ASSHHQGDTGELF
TRBJ2-1	TRBV12-3/TRBV12-4	ASRPDRGRYNEQF
TRBJ1-2	TRBV28	ASSPTGRVGGGYT
TRBJ1-5	TRBV28	ASSLGLSGVNQPQH
TRBJ1-5	TRBV28	ASSLLDSDQPQH
TRBJ2-5	TRBV12-3/TRBV12-4	ASSIVSVQETQY
TRBJ1-2	TRBV10-3	AISPTGTNYGYT
TRBJ2-1	TRBV9	ASSDPNLDYSRQF
TRBJ2-5	TRBV2	ASRLIGQGGETQY
TRBJ1-1	TRBV5-1	ASSLIYGPNLNTEAF
TRBJ2-5	TRBV5-1	ASSHGLPLETQY
TRBJ2-3	TRBV5-1	ASSLRTGGPVTDTQY
TRBJ2-4	TRBV7-8	ASSSPHGVAKNIQY
TRBJ1-2	TRBV3-1	ASSRGQGENYGYT
TRBJ1-1	TRBV12-5	ASGLFPRPYMNTEAF
TRBJ1-1	TRBV5-1	ASTSGYLNTEAF
TRBJ1-4	TRBV20-1	SASGGDNEKLF
TRBJ2-3	TRBV7-9	ASSLDSRKRADTQY
TRBJ2-2	TRBV29-1	SAKGGGGRTGELF
TRBJ2-1	TRBV5-1	ASWAGTGGSEQF
TRBJ2-7	TRBV28	ASSLGGTGGHEQY
TRBJ2-5	TRBV5-1	ASSLSGVHPETQY
TRBJ2-7	TRBV10-3	AISARGAEQY
TRBJ2-3	TRBV3-1	ASSRRTRQSTDTQY
TRBJ2-3	TRBV11-2	ASSSGPRTITSTDTQY
TRBJ2-3	TRBV5-1	ASSLGTLAVTDTQY